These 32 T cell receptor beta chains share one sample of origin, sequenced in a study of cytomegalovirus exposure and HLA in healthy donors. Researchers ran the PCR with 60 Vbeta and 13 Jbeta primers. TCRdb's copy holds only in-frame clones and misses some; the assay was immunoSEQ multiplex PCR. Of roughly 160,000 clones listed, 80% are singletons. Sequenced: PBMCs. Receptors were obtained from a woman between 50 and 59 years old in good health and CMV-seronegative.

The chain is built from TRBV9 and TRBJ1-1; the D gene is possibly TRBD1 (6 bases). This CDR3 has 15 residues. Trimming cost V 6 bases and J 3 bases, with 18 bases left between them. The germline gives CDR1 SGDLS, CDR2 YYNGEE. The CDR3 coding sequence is TGTGCCAGCAAACGGGGTAAGACAGGAGACACTGAAGCTTTCTTT. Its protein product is CASKRGKTGDTEAFF.

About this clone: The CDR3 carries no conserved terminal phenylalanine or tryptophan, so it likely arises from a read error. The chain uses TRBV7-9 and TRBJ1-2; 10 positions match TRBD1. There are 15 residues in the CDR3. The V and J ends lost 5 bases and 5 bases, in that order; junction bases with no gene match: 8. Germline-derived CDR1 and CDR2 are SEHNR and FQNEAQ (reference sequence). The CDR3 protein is CASSRQGARGYGYTL. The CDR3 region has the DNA TGTGCCAGCAGCCGACAGGGGGCGCGTGGGTATGGCTACACCCTC.

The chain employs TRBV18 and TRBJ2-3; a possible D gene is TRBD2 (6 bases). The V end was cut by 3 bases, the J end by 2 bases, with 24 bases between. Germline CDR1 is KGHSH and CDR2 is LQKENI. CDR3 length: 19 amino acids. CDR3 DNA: TGTGCCAGCTCACCTATAATGCCCTCCGCGGGACTCGACACAGATACGCAGTATTTT. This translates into CASSPIMPSAGLDTDTQYF.

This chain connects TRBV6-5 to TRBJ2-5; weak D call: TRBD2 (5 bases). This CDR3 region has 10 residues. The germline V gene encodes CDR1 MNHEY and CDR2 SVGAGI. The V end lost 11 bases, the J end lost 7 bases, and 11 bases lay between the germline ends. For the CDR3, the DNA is TGTGCCGCGGGCGATGGGACCCAGTACTTC. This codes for CAAGDGTQYF.

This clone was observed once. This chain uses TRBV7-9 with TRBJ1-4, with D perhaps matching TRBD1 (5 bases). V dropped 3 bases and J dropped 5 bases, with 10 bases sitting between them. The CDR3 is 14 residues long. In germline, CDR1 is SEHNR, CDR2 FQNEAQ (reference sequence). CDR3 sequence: CASSFTGVNEKLFF. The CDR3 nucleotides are TGTGCCAGCAGCTTTACAGGAGTGAATGAAAAACTGTTTTTT.

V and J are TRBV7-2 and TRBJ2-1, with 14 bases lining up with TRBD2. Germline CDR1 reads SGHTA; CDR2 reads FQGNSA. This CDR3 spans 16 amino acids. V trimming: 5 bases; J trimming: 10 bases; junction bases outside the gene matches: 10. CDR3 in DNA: TGTGCCAGCAGCGCCCGACTAGCGGGGGGGCGGTGGGAGCAGTTCTTC. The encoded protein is CASSARLAGGRWEQFF.

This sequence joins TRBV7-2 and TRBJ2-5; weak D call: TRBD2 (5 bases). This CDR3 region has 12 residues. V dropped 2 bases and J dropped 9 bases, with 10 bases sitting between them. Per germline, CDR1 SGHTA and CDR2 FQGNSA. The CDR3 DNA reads TGTGCCAGCAGCTTATACGCGGGCTCCCAGTACTTC. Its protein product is CASSLYAGSQYF.

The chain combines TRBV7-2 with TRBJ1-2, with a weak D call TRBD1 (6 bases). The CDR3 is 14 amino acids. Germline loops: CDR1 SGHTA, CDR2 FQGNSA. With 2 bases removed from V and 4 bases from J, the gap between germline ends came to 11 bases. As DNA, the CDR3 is TGTGCCAGCAGCTTATTAGGGGGTTCCTATGGCTACACCTTC. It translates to CASSLLGGSYGYTF.

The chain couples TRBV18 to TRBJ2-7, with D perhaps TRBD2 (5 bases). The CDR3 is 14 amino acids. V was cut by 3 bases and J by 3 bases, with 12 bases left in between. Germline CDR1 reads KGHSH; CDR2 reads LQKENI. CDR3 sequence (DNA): TGTGCCAGCTCACCGGTCTCCGAGGGCTACGAGCAGTACTTC. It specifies CASSPVSEGYEQYF. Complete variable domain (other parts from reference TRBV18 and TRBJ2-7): NAGVMQNPRHLVRRRGQEARLRCSPMKGHSHVYWYRQLPEEGLKFMVYLQKENIIDESGMPKERFSAEFPKEGPSILRIQQVVRGDSAAYFCASSPVSEGYEQYFGPGTRLTVT.

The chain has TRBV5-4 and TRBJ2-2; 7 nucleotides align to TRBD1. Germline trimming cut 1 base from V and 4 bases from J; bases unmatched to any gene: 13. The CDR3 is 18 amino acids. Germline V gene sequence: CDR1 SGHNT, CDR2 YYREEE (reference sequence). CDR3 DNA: TGTGCCAGCAGCTTGATAGGGGGCAGGGTTAGGCGCACCGGGGAGCTGTTTTTT. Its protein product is CASSLIGGRVRRTGELFF.

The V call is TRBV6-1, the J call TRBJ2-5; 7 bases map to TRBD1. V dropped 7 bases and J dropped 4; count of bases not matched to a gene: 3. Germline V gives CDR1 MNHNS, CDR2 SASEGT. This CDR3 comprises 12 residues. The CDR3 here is CASKAGGETQYF. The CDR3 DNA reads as TGTGCCAGCAAGGCAGGGGGAGAGACCCAGTACTTC.

In DNA form, the CDR3 reads TGCGCCAGCAGCTTACGACAGGGAGGCACCGGGGAGCTGTTTTTT. It is translated as CASSLRQGGTGELFF. The chain carries TRBV5-1 and TRBJ2-2, with a tentative D call TRBD1 (7 bases). Germline assignment: CDR1 SGHRS and CDR2 YFSETQ. This CDR3 has 15 amino acids. V lost 2 bases, J lost 4 bases, and 12 bases lay in between.

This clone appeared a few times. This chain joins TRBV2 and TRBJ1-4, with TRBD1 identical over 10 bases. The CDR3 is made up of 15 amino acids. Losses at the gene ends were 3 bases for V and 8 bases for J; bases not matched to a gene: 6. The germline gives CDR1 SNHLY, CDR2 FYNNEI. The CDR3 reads CASSDLGTGEEKLFF. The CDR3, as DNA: TGTGCCAGCAGTGATCTCGGGACAGGGGAAGAAAAACTGTTTTTT.

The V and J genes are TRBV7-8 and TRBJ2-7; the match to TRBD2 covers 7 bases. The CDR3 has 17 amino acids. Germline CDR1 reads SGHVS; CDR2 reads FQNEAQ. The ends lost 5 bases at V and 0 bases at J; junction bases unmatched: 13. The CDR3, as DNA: TGTGCCAGCAGCCCAAGAGCCCTGCGGGAGACCTCCTACGAGCAGTACTTC. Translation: CASSPRALRETSYEQYF.

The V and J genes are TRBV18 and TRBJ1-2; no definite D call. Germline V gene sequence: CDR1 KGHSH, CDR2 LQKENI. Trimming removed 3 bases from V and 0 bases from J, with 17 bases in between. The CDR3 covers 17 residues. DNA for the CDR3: TGTGCCAGCTCACCCGGGTCCCGGTTCACGGCTAACTATGGCTACACCTTC. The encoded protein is CASSPGSRFTANYGYTF.

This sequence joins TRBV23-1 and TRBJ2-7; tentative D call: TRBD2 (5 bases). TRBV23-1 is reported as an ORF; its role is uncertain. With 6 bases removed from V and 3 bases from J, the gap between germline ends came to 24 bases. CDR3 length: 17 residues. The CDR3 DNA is TGCGCCAGCAGCCCAGCCCTCCGTCGGCGGGCGCACTACGAGCAGTACTTC. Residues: CASSPALRRRAHYEQYF.

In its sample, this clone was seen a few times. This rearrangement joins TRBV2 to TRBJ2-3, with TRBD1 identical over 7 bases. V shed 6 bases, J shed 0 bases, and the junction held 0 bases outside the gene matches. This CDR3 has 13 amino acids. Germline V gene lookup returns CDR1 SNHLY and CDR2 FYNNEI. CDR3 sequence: CASRGQSTDTQYF. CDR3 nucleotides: TGTGCCAGCAGGGGACAGAGCACAGATACGCAGTATTTT.

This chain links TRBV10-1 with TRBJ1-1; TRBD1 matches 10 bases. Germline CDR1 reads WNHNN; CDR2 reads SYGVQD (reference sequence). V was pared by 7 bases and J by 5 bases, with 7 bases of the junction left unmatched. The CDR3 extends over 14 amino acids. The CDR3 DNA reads TGCGCCAGCAAACCTCGGACAGGGGGGACTGAAGCTTTCTTT. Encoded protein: CASKPRTGGTEAFF.

In nucleotides, the CDR3 is TGTGCCAGCAGCTTGGAAGGGACAGGGGCTTTGGGGGCCAACGTCCTGACTTTC. Its protein is CASSLEGTGALGANVLTF. V usage is TRBV5-5 and J usage is TRBJ2-6; 10 bases agree with TRBD1. J was trimmed by 4 bases and V by 0 bases; bases with no gene match: 7. Germline CDR1 reads SGHKS; CDR2 reads YYEKEE (reference sequence). The CDR3 covers 18 residues.

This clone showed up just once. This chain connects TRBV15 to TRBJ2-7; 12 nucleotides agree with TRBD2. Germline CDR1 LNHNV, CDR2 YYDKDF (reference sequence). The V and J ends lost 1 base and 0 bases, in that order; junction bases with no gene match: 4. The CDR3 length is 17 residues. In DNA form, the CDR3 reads TGTGCCACCAGCAGAGGGGGACTAGCGGGCCCCTCCTACGAGCAGTACTTC. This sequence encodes CATSRGGLAGPSYEQYF.

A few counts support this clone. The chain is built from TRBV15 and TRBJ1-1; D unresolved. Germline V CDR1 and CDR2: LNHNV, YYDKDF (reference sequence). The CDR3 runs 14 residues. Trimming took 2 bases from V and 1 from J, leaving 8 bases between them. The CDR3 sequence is CATSRTAENTEAFF. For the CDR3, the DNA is TGTGCCACCAGCAGAACAGCGGAGAACACTGAAGCTTTCTTT.

The CDR3: CASSAHRGGYTF. In DNA, the CDR3 is TGTGCCAGCAGCGCTCACAGGGGTGGCTACACCTTC. The rearrangement joins TRBV9 to TRBJ1-2; 7 bases align to TRBD1. The CDR3 runs 12 residues. The junction had 3 bases not matched to a gene; V was cut back by 3 bases and J by 7 bases. From germline, CDR1 is SGDLS and CDR2 YYNGEE. The full variable domain, rest sourced from reference TRBV9 and TRBJ1-2, is DSGVTQTPKHLITATGQRVTLRCSPRSGDLSVYWYQQSLDQGLQFLIQYYNGEERAKGNILERFSAQQFPDLHSELNLSSLELGDSALYFCASSAHRGGYTFGSGTRLTVV.

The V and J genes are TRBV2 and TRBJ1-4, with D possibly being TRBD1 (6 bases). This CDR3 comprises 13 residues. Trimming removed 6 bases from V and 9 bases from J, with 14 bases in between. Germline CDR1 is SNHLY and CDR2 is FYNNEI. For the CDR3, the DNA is TGTGCCAGCAGGGACGGACAGCGTCAAAAACTGTTTTTT. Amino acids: CASRDGQRQKLFF.

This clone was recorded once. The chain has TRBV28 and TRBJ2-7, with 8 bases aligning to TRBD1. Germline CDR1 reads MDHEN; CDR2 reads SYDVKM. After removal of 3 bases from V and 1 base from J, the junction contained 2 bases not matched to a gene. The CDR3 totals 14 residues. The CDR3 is CASSFRTGSYEQYF. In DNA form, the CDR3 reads TGTGCCAGCAGTTTCCGGACAGGGTCCTACGAGCAGTACTTC.

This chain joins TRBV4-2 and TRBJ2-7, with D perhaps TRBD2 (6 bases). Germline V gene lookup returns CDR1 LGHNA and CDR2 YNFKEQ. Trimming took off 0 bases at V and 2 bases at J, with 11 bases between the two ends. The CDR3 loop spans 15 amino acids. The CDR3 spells CASSQDQGGTYEQYF. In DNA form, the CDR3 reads TGTGCCAGCAGCCAAGATCAGGGAGGAACCTACGAGCAGTACTTC.

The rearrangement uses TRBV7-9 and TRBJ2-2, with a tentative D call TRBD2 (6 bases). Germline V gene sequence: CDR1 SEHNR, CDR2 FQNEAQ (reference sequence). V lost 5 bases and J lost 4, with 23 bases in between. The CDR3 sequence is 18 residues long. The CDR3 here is CASSPRGRQGWGTGELFF. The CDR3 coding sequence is TGTGCCAGCAGCCCCCGTGGGAGGCAGGGTTGGGGCACCGGGGAGCTGTTTTTT.

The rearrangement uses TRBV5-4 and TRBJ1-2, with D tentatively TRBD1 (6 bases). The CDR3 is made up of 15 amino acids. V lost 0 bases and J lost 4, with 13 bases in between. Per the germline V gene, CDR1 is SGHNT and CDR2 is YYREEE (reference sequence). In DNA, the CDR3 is TGTGCCAGCAGCTTGGACTTGACAGGACTCTATGGCTACACCTTC. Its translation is CASSLDLTGLYGYTF.

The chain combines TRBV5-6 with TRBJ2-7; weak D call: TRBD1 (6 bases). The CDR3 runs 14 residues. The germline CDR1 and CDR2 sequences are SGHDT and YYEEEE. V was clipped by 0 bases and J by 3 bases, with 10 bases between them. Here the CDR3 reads CASSLVGQFYEQYF. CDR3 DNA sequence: TGTGCCAGCAGCTTGGTGGGACAATTCTACGAGCAGTACTTC. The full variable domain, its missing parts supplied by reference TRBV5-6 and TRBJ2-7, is DAGVTQSPTHLIKTRGQQVTLRCSPKSGHDTVSWYQQALGQGPQFIFQYYEEEERQRGNFPDRFSGHQFPNYSSELNVNALLLGDSALYLCASSLVGQFYEQYFGPGTRLTVT.

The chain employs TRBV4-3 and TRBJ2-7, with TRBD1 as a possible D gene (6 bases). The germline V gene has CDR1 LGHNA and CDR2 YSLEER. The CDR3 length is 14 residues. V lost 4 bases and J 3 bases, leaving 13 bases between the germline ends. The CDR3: CASSLKTGNYEQYF. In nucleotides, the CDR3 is TGCGCCAGCAGCCTAAAGACAGGTAACTACGAGCAGTACTTC.

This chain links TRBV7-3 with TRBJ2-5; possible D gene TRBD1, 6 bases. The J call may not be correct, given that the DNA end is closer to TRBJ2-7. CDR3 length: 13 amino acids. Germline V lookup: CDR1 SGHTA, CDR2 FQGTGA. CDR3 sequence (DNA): TGTGCCAGCAGCTCCAAACAAGGGGGCGAGCAGTACTTC. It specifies CASSSKQGGEQYF.

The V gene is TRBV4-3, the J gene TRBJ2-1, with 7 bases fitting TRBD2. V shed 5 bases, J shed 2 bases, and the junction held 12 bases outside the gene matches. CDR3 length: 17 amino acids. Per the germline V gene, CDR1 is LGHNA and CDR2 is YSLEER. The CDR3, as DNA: TGCGCCAGCAGCTTAGGTAGCGGGCTTTCCCCCTACAATGAGCAGTTCTTC. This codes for CASSLGSGLSPYNEQFF.

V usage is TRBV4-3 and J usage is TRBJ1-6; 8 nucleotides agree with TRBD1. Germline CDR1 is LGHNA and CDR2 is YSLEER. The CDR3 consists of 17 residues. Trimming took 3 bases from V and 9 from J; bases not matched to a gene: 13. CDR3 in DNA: TGCGCCAGCAGCCACGCCCGGAGCGACAGGGGAGGTTCACCCCTCCACTTT. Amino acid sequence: CASSHARSDRGGSPLHF.